These T cell receptor beta chains were read from a single sample in a study of blood T cell repertoires in COVID-19. TCRdb keeps only in-frame clones here, not all; method: immunoSEQ multiplex PCR. The sample carries about 280,000 clones, roughly 85% recorded once. Sample: peripheral blood. The receptors originated from a woman aged 45-65 years who had recovered from COVID-19. Both conserved end residues are part of each CDR3. D genes are given only for firm matches. Rows give clone size only sometimes, using once, few, many, or a class for an expanded clone.

V: TRBV20-1; size: .; D: .; J: TRBJ2-7; CDR3: CSARARQEQYF; DNA: TGCAGTGCTAGAGCCCGACAAGAGCAGTACTTC
V: TRBV28; size: .; D: .; J: TRBJ2-1; CDR3: CASSTATGEGNEQFF; DNA: TGTGCCAGCTCAACCGCGACAGGGGAGGGCAATGAGCAGTTCTTC
V: TRBV6-5; size: .; D: .; J: TRBJ1-2; CDR3: CAIRAGVNYGYTF; DNA: TGTGCCATCAGAGCAGGGGTCAACTATGGCTACACCTTC
V: TRBV4-3; size: .; D: TRBD2; J: TRBJ2-2; CDR3: CASSQAGLAGYTGELFF; DNA: TGCGCCAGCAGCCAAGCCGGGCTAGCGGGATACACCGGGGAGCTGTTTTTT
V: TRBV30; size: .; D: TRBD1; J: TRBJ2-3; CDR3: CAWNPRDRGTDTQYF; DNA: TGTGCCTGGAATCCGCGGGACAGGGGCACAGATACGCAGTATTTT
V: TRBV7-2; size: once; D: TRBD1; J: TRBJ2-2; CDR3: CASSPLQFAAGGTGELFF; DNA: TGTGCCAGCAGCCCCCTACAATTCGCGGCAGGGGGCACCGGGGAGCTGTTTTTT
V: TRBV28; size: .; D: .; J: TRBJ2-2; CDR3: CAAPRGNTGELFF; DNA: TGTGCCGCCCCTAGGGGGAACACCGGGGAGCTGTTTTTT
V: TRBV23-1; size: once; D: TRBD2; J: TRBJ2-3; CDR3: CASSQSELAGASSTDTQYF; DNA: TGCGCCAGCAGTCAATCTGAACTAGCGGGGGCGTCTAGCACAGATACGCAGTATTTT
V: TRBV4-1; size: few; D: .; J: TRBJ1-1; CDR3: CASSQDQGTEAFF; DNA: TGCGCCAGCAGCCAAGATCAGGGCACTGAAGCTTTCTTT
V: TRBV28; size: once; D: TRBD1; J: TRBJ2-7; CDR3: CASNNIGSGGEQYF; DNA: TGTGCCAGCAACAATATAGGGTCAGGGGGCGAGCAGTACTTC
V: TRBV7-2; size: .; D: .; J: TRBJ2-2; CDR3: CASSLQGQNTGELFF; DNA: TGTGCCAGCAGCTTACAGGGTCAGAACACCGGGGAGCTGTTTTTT
V: TRBV30; size: many; D: .; J: TRBJ1-2; CDR3: CAWRHRVEDYGYTF; DNA: TGTGCCTGGAGACACAGGGTAGAAGACTATGGCTACACCTTC
V: TRBV24-1; size: .; D: .; J: TRBJ2-7; CDR3: CATSGPFSEGAISYEQYF; DNA: TGTGCCACCAGTGGCCCCTTTTCGGAGGGGGCTATCTCCTACGAGCAGTACTTC
V: TRBV2; size: .; D: TRBD2; J: TRBJ2-1; CDR3: CASSDVGLAHEQFF; DNA: TGTGCCAGCAGTGACGTCGGACTAGCCCATGAGCAGTTCTTC
V: TRBV6-5; size: once; D: .; J: TRBJ1-3; CDR3: CASSYSAGSSGNTIYF; DNA: TGTGCCAGCAGTTACTCGGCAGGGTCCTCTGGAAACACCATATATTTT
V: TRBV19; size: .; D: .; J: TRBJ2-1; CDR3: CASGSGIEQFF; DNA: TGTGCCAGTGGGTCAGGGATTGAGCAGTTCTTC
V: TRBV5-1; size: .; D: .; J: TRBJ2-1; CDR3: CASSLAVGSYNEQFF; DNA: TGCGCCAGCAGCCTCGCGGTTGGCTCCTACAATGAGCAGTTCTTC
V: TRBV28; size: .; D: .; J: TRBJ1-5; CDR3: CASSFGLGEGGNQPQHF; DNA: TGTGCCAGCAGTTTCGGGCTGGGTGAGGGGGGCAATCAGCCCCAGCATTTT
V: TRBV24-1; size: .; D: .; J: TRBJ2-5; CDR3: CATSRGPGETQYF; DNA: TGTGCCACCAGTCGTGGACCGGGGGAGACCCAGTACTTC
V: TRBV5-4; size: .; D: .; J: TRBJ1-1; CDR3: CASSLRTEGNTEAFF; DNA: TGTGCCAGCAGCCTTCGGACAGAAGGAAACACTGAAGCTTTCTTT
V: TRBV10-3; size: .; D: .; J: TRBJ2-1; CDR3: CAISPDIFNEQFF; DNA: TGTGCCATTAGTCCAGACATTTTCAATGAGCAGTTCTTC
V: TRBV28; size: .; D: TRBD2; J: TRBJ2-5; CDR3: CASSSGGGRETQYF; DNA: TGTGCCAGCAGTTCTGGGGGAGGGCGAGAGACCCAGTACTTC
V: TRBV6-4; size: .; D: TRBD2; J: TRBJ2-3; CDR3: CASSRESTDTQYF; DNA: TGTGCCAGCTCGCGGGAGAGCACAGATACGCAGTATTTT
V: TRBV7-2; size: .; D: .; J: TRBJ2-1; CDR3: CASSLAGGGTYNEQFF; DNA: TGTGCCAGCAGCTTAGCGGGTGGGGGGACTTACAATGAGCAGTTCTTC
V: TRBV7-9; size: .; D: .; J: TRBJ2-3; CDR3: CASSPPLRYSTDTQYF; DNA: TGTGCCAGCAGCCCCCCGCTCCGCTATAGCACAGATACGCAGTATTTT
V: TRBV6-1; size: .; D: TRBD1; J: TRBJ1-1; CDR3: CASSEVRQGAGRTEAFF; DNA: TGTGCCAGCAGTGAAGTCCGACAGGGGGCAGGTAGAACTGAAGCTTTCTTT
V: TRBV24-1; size: .; D: TRBD1; J: TRBJ1-1; CDR3: CATSDSGQLNTEAFF; DNA: TGTGCCACCAGTGATTCGGGACAGCTGAACACTGAAGCTTTCTTT
V: TRBV2; size: once; D: .; J: TRBJ1-4; CDR3: CASSDRDREKLFF; DNA: TGTGCCAGCAGTGACAGGGATCGAGAAAAACTGTTTTTT
V: TRBV19; size: .; D: .; J: TRBJ2-7; CDR3: CASSIAGESYEQYF; DNA: TGTGCCAGTAGTATAGCGGGGGAGTCCTACGAGCAGTACTTC
V: TRBV19; size: .; D: .; J: TRBJ2-7; CDR3: CASSGTRHLGEQYF; DNA: TGTGCCAGTAGTGGGACACGGCACTTGGGCGAGCAGTACTTC
V: TRBV9; size: .; D: .; J: TRBJ1-1; CDR3: CASSLDSWNTEAFF; DNA: TGTGCCAGCAGCCTAGACAGCTGGAACACTGAAGCTTTCTTT
V: TRBV6-5; size: .; D: TRBD1; J: TRBJ1-2; CDR3: CATHLGDSLNYGYTF; DNA: TGTGCCACCCACCTGGGGGACAGCCTTAACTATGGCTACACCTTC
V: TRBV6-5; size: .; D: TRBD1; J: TRBJ1-4; CDR3: CASSYPTGGDEKLFF; DNA: TGTGCCAGCAGTTACCCGACAGGGGGGGATGAAAAACTGTTTTTT
V: TRBV28; size: .; D: .; J: TRBJ2-1; CDR3: CASSLDTNSYNEQFF; DNA: TGTGCCAGCAGTTTAGATACTAACTCCTACAATGAGCAGTTCTTC
V: TRBV28; size: .; D: TRBD1; J: TRBJ1-6; CDR3: CASRGTGERSPLHF; DNA: TGTGCCAGCAGGGGGACAGGGGAGCGCTCACCCCTCCACTTT
V: TRBV4-3; size: .; D: .; J: TRBJ2-1; CDR3: CASSQSRAGLYNEQFF; DNA: TGCGCCAGCAGCCAGAGCAGGGCGGGGCTCTACAATGAGCAGTTCTTC
V: TRBV7-9; size: few; D: TRBD1; J: TRBJ2-1; CDR3: CASSRLTGQFYNEQFF; DNA: TGTGCCAGCAGTCGTTTGACGGGACAGTTCTACAATGAGCAGTTCTTC
V: TRBV27; size: .; D: TRBD1; J: TRBJ1-6; CDR3: CASSLMGQANSPLHF; DNA: TGTGCCAGCAGTTTAATGGGACAGGCTAATTCACCCCTCCACTTT
V: TRBV6-5; size: .; D: TRBD1; J: TRBJ2-7; CDR3: CASSSATGGLYEQYF; DNA: TGTGCCAGCAGTTCAGCAACAGGGGGCTTGTACGAGCAGTACTTC
V: TRBV4-1; size: .; D: TRBD2; J: TRBJ2-1; CDR3: CASSPPPGGRYNEQFF; DNA: TGCGCCAGCAGCCCTCCCCCGGGAGGGCGGTACAATGAGCAGTTCTTC
V: TRBV12-3/TRBV12-4; size: .; D: .; J: TRBJ1-1; CDR3: CASSFSVTEAFF; DNA: TGTGCCAGCAGCTTCTCCGTGACTGAAGCTTTCTTT
V: TRBV6-2/TRBV6-3; size: .; D: TRBD1; J: TRBJ1-6; CDR3: CASSPNGQGSSPLHF; DNA: TGTGCCAGCAGCCCAAATGGACAGGGTAGTTCACCCCTCCACTTT
V: TRBV10-3; size: few; D: TRBD2; J: TRBJ2-2; CDR3: CAISESSGSVGTGELFF; DNA: TGTGCCATCAGTGAGTCTAGCGGGAGTGTCGGCACCGGGGAGCTGTTTTTT
V: TRBV3-1/TRBV3-2; size: .; D: .; J: TRBJ2-7; CDR3: CASSSVRRAAGACEQYF; DNA: TGTGCCAGCAGCAGTGTTCGAAGGGCGGCAGGGGCTTGTGAGCAGTACTTC
V: TRBV3-1/TRBV3-2; size: .; D: .; J: TRBJ1-1; CDR3: CASSLPRGTEAFF; DNA: TGTGCCAGCAGCCTACCACGGGGCACTGAAGCTTTCTTT
V: TRBV9; size: .; D: TRBD1; J: TRBJ1-6; CDR3: CASSVGETGGYNSPLHF; DNA: TGTGCCAGCAGCGTAGGCGAGACAGGGGGATATAATTCACCCCTCCACTTT
V: TRBV19; size: .; D: TRBD2; J: TRBJ2-1; CDR3: CASSIGEASGNNEQFF; DNA: TGTGCCAGTAGTATAGGGGAGGCTAGCGGTAACAATGAGCAGTTCTTC
V: TRBV6-5; size: .; D: .; J: TRBJ1-1; CDR3: CASSPQGWNTEAFF; DNA: TGTGCCAGCAGTCCTCAGGGGTGGAACACTGAAGCTTTCTTT
V: TRBV7-3; size: .; D: .; J: TRBJ1-2; CDR3: CASSPRGHKTPPFGPINYGYTF; DNA: TGTGCCAGCAGCCCCCGCGGACACAAAACACCACCCTTCGGGCCTATTAACTATGGCTACACCTTC
V: TRBV18; size: .; D: TRBD1; J: TRBJ2-2; CDR3: CATHRGLGSGELFF; DNA: TGTGCCACCCACAGGGGGCTTGGCTCCGGGGAGCTGTTTTTT
V: TRBV6-2/TRBV6-3; size: .; D: .; J: TRBJ1-2; CDR3: CASSYSIATYGYTF; DNA: TGTGCCAGCAGTTACTCGATAGCCACCTATGGCTACACCTTC
V: TRBV4-1; size: .; D: TRBD2; J: TRBJ2-3; CDR3: CASSQGGGGGDTDTQYF; DNA: TGCGCCAGCAGCCAAGGGGGAGGCGGGGGAGACACAGATACGCAGTATTTT
V: TRBV28; size: once; D: .; J: TRBJ1-5; CDR3: CASSFAGGNQPQHF; DNA: TGTGCCAGCAGTTTTGCGGGGGGGAATCAGCCCCAGCATTTT
V: TRBV19; size: .; D: TRBD2; J: TRBJ2-3; CDR3: CASTRLAGTDTQYF; DNA: TGTGCCAGTACTCGACTAGCGGGCACAGATACGCAGTATTTT
V: TRBV7-3; size: few; D: TRBD2; J: TRBJ2-1; CDR3: CASSPGLAGPNEQFF; DNA: TGTGCCAGCAGCCCGGGACTAGCGGGCCCCAATGAGCAGTTCTTC
V: TRBV5-1; size: .; D: .; J: TRBJ1-2; CDR3: CASSLADSLRGYTF; DNA: TGCGCCAGCAGCTTGGCGGACAGTCTACGGGGCTACACCTTC
V: TRBV2; size: .; D: TRBD1; J: TRBJ2-7; CDR3: CAWTSQRTGPYEQYF; DNA: TGTGCCTGGACCTCTCAGAGGACAGGGCCCTACGAGCAGTACTTC
V: TRBV9; size: .; D: TRBD1; J: TRBJ1-1; CDR3: CASSLGGQGAAFF; DNA: TGTGCCAGCAGCCTCGGGGGACAGGGGGCGGCTTTCTTT
V: TRBV7-9; size: .; D: .; J: TRBJ2-7; CDR3: CASSLLGHYYEQYF; DNA: TGTGCCAGCAGCTTGCTGGGACACTACTACGAGCAGTACTTC